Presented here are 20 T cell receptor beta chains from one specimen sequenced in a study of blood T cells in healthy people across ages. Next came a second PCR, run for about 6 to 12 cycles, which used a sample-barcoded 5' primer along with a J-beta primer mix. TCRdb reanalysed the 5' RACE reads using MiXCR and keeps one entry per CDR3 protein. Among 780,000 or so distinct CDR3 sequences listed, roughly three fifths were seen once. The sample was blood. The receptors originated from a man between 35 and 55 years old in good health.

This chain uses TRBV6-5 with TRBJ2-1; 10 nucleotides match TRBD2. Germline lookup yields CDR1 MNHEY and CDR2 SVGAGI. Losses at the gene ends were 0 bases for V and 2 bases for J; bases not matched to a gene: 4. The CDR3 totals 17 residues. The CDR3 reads CASSYSILAGTYNEQFF. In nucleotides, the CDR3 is TGTGCCAGCAGTTACTCCATACTAGCGGGGACCTACAATGAGCAGTTCTTC.

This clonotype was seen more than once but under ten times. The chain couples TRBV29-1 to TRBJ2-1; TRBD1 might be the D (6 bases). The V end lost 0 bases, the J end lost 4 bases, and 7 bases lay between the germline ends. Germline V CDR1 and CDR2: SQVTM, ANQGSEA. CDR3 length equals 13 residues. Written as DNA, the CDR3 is TGCAGCGTTGAAGAGCAGGGGTACAATGAGCAGTTCTTC. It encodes CSVEEQGYNEQFF.

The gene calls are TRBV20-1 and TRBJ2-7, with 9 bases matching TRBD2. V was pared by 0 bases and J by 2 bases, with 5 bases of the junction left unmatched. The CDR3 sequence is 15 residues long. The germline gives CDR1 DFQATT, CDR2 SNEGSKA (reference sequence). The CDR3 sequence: CSARDGRGGPYEQYF. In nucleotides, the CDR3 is TGCAGTGCTAGAGATGGGCGGGGGGGCCCCTACGAGCAGTACTTC.

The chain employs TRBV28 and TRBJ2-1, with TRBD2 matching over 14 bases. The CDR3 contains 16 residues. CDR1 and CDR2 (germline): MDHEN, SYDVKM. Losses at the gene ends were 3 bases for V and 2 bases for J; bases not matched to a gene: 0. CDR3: CASSLGLAGAYNEQFF. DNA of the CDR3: TGTGCCAGCAGTTTGGGACTAGCGGGGGCCTACAATGAGCAGTTCTTC. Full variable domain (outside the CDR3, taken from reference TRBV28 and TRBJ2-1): DVKVTQSSRYLVKRTGEKVFLECVQDMDHENMFWYRQDPGLGLRLIYFSYDVKMKEKGDIPEGYSVSREKKERFSLILESASTNQTSMYLCASSLGLAGAYNEQFFGPGTRLTVL.

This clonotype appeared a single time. The CDR3: CASRLTTTEAFF. As DNA, the CDR3 is TGTGCCAGCAGACTTACAACCACTGAAGCTTTCTTT. V and J are TRBV7-9 and TRBJ1-1; D unclear. This CDR3 comprises 12 residues. V lost 6 bases to trimming and J lost 4 bases, with 9 bases between them. CDR1 is SEHNR and CDR2 is FQNEAQ in the germline V gene (reference sequence).

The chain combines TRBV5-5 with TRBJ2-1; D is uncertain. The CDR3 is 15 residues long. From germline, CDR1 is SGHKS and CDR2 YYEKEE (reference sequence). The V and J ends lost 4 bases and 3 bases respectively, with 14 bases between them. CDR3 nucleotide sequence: TGTGCCAGCAGCAAGTACACCCAAGGCTACAATGAGCAGTTCTTC. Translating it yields CASSKYTQGYNEQFF. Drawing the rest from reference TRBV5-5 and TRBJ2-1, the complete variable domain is DAGVTQSPTHLIKTRGQQVTLRCSPISGHKSVSWYQQVLGQGPQFIFQYYEKEERGRGNFPDRFSARQFPNYSSELNVNALLLGDSALYLCASSKYTQGYNEQFFGPGTRLTVL.

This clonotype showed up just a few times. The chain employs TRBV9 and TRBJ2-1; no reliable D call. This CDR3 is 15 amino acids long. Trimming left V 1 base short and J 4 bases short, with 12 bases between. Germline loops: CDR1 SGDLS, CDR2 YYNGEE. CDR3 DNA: TGTGCCAGCAGCGTACGTAGCACCCTTTACAATGAGCAGTTCTTC. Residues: CASSVRSTLYNEQFF.

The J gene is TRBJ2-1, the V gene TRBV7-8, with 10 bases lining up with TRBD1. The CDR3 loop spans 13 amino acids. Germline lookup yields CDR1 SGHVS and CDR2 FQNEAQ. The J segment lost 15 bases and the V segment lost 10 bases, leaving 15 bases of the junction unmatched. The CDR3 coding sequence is TGTGCCACTGCCGGGACAGGGGACTTGGTCGGGTTCTTC. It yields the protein CATAGTGDLVGFF.

The CDR3 nucleotides are TGTGCCAGCAGCCAAGTTGGGGGTGCGAACACTGAAGCTTTCTTT. As protein: CASSQVGGANTEAFF. The chain employs TRBV4-2 and TRBJ1-1; maybe TRBD1 (5 bases). This CDR3 region has 15 residues. The germline V and J ends were trimmed by 1 base and 1 base, with 10 bases remaining between them. Germline V gene lookup returns CDR1 LGHNA and CDR2 YNFKEQ.

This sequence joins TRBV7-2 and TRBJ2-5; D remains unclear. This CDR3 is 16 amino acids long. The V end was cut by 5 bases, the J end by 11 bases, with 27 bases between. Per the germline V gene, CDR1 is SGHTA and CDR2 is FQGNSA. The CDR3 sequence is CASSLSTDLFTMVQYF. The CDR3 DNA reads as TGTGCCAGCAGCCTATCAACGGACCTTTTTACAATGGTGCAGTACTTC. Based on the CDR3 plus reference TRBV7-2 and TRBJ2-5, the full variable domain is GAGVSQSPSNKVTEKGKDVELRCDPISGHTALYWYRQSLGQGLEFLIYFQGNSAPDKSGLPSDRFSAERTGGSVSTLTIQRTQQEDSAVYLCASSLSTDLFTMVQYFGPGTRLLVL.

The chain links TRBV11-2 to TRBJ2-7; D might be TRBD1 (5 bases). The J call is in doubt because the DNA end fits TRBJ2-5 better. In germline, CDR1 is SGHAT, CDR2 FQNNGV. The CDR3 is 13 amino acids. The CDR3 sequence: CASSLDSQVTQYF. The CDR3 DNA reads TGTGCCAGCAGCTTAGACTCACAGGTGACCCAGTACTTC.

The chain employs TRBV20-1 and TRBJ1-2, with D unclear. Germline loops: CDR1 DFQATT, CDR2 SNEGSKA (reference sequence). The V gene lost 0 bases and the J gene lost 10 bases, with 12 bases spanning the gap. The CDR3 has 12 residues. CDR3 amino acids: CSARDRAFDYTF. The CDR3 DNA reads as TGCAGTGCTAGAGATAGGGCATTCGACTACACCTTC.

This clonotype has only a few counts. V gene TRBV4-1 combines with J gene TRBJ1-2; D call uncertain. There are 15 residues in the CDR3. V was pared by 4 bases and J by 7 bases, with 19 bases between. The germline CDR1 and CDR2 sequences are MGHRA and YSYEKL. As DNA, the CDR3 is TGCGCCAGCAGCCCCCAAGGTCTGGGCTCGCGTGGCTACACCTTC. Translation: CASSPQGLGSRGYTF.

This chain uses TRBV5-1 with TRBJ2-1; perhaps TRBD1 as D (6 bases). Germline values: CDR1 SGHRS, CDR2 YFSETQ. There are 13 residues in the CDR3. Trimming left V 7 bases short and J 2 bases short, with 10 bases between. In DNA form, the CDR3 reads TGCGCCAGCTCCGGGGACACCTACAATGAGCAGTTCTTC. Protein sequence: CASSGDTYNEQFF.

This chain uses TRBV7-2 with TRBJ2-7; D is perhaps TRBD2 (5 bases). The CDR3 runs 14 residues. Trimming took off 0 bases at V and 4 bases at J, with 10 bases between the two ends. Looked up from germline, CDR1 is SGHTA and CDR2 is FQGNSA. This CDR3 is CASSLAGLTYEQYF. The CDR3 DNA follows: TGTGCCAGCAGCTTAGCCGGACTGACATACGAGCAGTACTTC.

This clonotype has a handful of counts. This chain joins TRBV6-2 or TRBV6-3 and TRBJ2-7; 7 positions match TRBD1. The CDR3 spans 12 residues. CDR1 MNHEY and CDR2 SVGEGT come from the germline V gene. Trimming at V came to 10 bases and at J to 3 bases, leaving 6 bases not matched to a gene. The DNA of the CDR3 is TGTGCCACAGGGACAGTCTACTACGAGCAGTACTTC. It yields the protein CATGTVYYEQYF.

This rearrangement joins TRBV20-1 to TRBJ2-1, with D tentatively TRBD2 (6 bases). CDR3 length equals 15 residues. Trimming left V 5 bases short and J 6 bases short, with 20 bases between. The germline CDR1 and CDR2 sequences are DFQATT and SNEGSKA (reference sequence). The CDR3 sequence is CSAPTRRDPRNEQFF. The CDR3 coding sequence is TGCAGTGCTCCGACCCGGCGGGACCCCCGCAATGAGCAGTTCTTC.

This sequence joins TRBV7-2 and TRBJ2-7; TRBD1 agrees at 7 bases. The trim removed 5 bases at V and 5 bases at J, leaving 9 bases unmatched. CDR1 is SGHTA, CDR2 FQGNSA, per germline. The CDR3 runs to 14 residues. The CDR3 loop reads CASSATQGVDEQYF. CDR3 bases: TGTGCCAGCAGCGCCACCCAGGGGGTTGACGAGCAGTACTTC. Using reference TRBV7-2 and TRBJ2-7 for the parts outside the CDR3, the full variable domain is GAGVSQSPSNKVTEKGKDVELRCDPISGHTALYWYRQSLGQGLEFLIYFQGNSAPDKSGLPSDRFSAERTGGSVSTLTIQRTQQEDSAVYLCASSATQGVDEQYFGPGTRLTVT.

CDR3 nucleotide sequence: TGTGCCAGCAGCTGGACCCCTGGACAGGAAGCTTTCTTT. Encoded protein: CASSWTPGQEAFF. J is TRBJ1-1 and V is TRBV7-2; weak D call: TRBD1 (6 bases). Germline lookup yields CDR1 SGHTA and CDR2 FQGNSA. The length of the CDR3 is 13 residues. Trimming cost V 4 bases and J 8 bases, with 14 bases left between them.

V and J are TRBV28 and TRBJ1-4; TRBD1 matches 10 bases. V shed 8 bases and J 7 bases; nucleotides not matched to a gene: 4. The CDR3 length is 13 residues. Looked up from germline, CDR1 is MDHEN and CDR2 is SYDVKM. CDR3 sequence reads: CASEDRGGEKLFF. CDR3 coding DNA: TGTGCCAGCGAGGACAGGGGGGGTGAAAAACTGTTTTTT. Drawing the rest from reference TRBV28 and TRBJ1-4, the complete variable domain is DVKVTQSSRYLVKRTGEKVFLECVQDMDHENMFWYRQDPGLGLRLIYFSYDVKMKEKGDIPEGYSVSREKKERFSLILESASTNQTSMYLCASEDRGGEKLFFGSGTQLSVL.